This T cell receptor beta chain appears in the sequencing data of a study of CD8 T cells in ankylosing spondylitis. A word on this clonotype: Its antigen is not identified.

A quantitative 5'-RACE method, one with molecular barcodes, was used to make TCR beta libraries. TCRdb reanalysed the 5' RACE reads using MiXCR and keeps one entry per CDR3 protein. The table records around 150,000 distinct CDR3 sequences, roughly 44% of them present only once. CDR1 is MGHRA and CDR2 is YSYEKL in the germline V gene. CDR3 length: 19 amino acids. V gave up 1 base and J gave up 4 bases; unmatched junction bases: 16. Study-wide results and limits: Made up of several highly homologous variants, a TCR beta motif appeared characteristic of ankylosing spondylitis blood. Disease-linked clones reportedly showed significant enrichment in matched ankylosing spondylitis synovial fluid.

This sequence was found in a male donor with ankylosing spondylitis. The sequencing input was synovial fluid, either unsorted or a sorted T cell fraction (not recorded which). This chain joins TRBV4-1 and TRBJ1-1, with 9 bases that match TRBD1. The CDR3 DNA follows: TGCGCCAGCAGCCAAGGATTTCGGGGAACAGGGGGCGTTAGCACTGAAGCTTTCTTT. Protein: CASSQGFRGTGGVSTEAFF.